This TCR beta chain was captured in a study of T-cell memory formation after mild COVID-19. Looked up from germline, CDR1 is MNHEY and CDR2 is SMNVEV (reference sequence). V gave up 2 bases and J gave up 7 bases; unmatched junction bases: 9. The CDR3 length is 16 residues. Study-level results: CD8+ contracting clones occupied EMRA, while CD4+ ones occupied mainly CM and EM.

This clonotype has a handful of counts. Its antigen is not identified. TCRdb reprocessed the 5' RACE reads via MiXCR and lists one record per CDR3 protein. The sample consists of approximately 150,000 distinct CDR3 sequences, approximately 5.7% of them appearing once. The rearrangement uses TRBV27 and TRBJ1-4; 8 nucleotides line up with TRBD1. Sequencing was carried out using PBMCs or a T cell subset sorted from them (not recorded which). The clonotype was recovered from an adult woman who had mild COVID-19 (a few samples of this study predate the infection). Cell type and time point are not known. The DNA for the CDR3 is TGTGCCAGCAGTTTAAGGCAGGGGGCCCCCGGTGAAAAACTGTTTTTT. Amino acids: CASSLRQGAPGEKLFF.